This entry lists 9 T cell receptor beta chains sequenced from one sample in a study of cytomegalovirus exposure and HLA in healthy donors. Data came from immunoSEQ multiplex PCR; TCRdb stores just in-frame clones and leaves some out. The sample yields about 200,000 clones, around four fifths seen once. Sequences were obtained from PBMCs. Every receptor here comes from a woman aged 18-35 years in good health and CMV-seronegative.

The rearrangement uses TRBV2 and TRBJ1-1, with no clear D. In germline, CDR1 is SNHLY, CDR2 FYNNEI. The CDR3 is 14 residues long. With 8 bases removed from V and 1 base from J, the gap between germline ends came to 14 bases. The DNA of the CDR3 is TGTGCCAGCGCCCCCCCAGTAACGAACACTGAAGCTTTCTTT. Translating gives CASAPPVTNTEAFF.

The chain combines TRBV5-4 with TRBJ2-3; 7 bases agree with TRBD2. Germline CDR1 is SGHNT and CDR2 is YYREEE (reference sequence). V lost 4 bases and J lost 6; bases outside the gene matches: 8. This CDR3 spans 14 amino acids. CDR3 sequence: CASSPESGRDTQYF. CDR3 sequence (DNA): TGTGCCAGCAGCCCTGAGTCCGGGAGGGATACGCAGTATTTT.

This clone was counted between two and nine times. The rearrangement uses TRBV30 and TRBJ1-3; D gene ambiguous. CDR1 is GTSNPN and CDR2 is SVGIG in the germline V gene (reference sequence). This CDR3 is built from 15 residues. V shed 3 bases and J shed 2 bases, with 14 bases lying between them. The CDR3 loop is CAWRMQLSTGNTIYF. CDR3 nucleotides: TGTGCCTGGAGGATGCAGCTTAGTACTGGAAACACCATATATTTT.

The rearrangement links TRBV6-6 to TRBJ2-2; a weak D match, TRBD1 (5 bases). The CDR3 length is 15 residues. Looked up from germline, CDR1 is MNHNY and CDR2 is SVGAGI (reference sequence). V was trimmed by 5 bases and J by 1 base, leaving 11 bases between them. CDR3 DNA sequence: TGTGCCAGCAGTACCACAGGCTTGAACACCGGGGAGCTGTTTTTT. Its translation: CASSTTGLNTGELFF.

V and J are TRBV7-9 and TRBJ2-7; TRBD1 or TRBD2 may be the D gene (5 bases each). The CDR3 runs 14 residues. Trimming stripped 3 bases from V and 3 bases from J, with 12 bases between. The germline gives CDR1 SEHNR, CDR2 FQNEAQ (reference sequence). The DNA of the CDR3 is TGTGCCAGCAGCTTTGTAGGGGAGAGCTACGAGCAGTACTTC. Protein product: CASSFVGESYEQYF.

This clone was seen just once. This chain uses TRBV9 with TRBJ2-3; the D gene is possibly TRBD1 (6 bases). Trimming left V 2 bases short and J 2 bases short, with 12 bases between. The CDR3 is 15 residues long. The germline V gene has CDR1 SGDLS and CDR2 YYNGEE. The CDR3 coding sequence is TGTGCCAGCAGCGTCGGACAGCTAGCCACAGATACGCAGTATTTT. This sequence encodes CASSVGQLATDTQYF.

This rearrangement joins TRBV9 to TRBJ2-3, with TRBD2 matching over 10 bases. From germline, CDR1 is SGDLS and CDR2 YYNGEE. This CDR3 spans 16 amino acids. Trimming cost V 1 base and J 4 bases; bases outside gene matches: 6. The CDR3 sequence is CASSVLAGGGSDTQYF. DNA for the CDR3: TGTGCCAGCAGCGTATTAGCGGGGGGCGGCTCAGATACGCAGTATTTT.

The J gene is TRBJ2-5, the V gene TRBV28; 9 bases align to TRBD2. Germline loops: CDR1 MDHEN, CDR2 SYDVKM. This CDR3 has 15 amino acids. The V segment lost 6 bases and the J segment 1 base; nucleotides outside the gene matches: 6. CDR3 bases: TGTGCCAGCAGCCCACGGACTAGCGTCCAAGAGACCCAGTACTTC. Its translation is CASSPRTSVQETQYF.

The V call is TRBV7-6, the J call TRBJ2-3; 7 positions agree with TRBD2. Unmatched junction bases numbered 15, after V lost 6 bases and J lost 6 bases. Germline V CDR1 and CDR2: SGHVS, FNYEAQ. This CDR3 region has 16 residues. This chain's CDR3 is CASSQFELDGGDTQYF. Written as DNA, the CDR3 is TGTGCCAGCAGTCAATTTGAACTCGACGGGGGGGATACGCAGTATTTT.